This passage covers 2 T cell receptor beta chains from one sample sequenced in a study of siplizumab effects on memory and regulatory T cells. Clones were sequenced by immunoSEQ multiplex PCR, and TCRdb holds only the in-frame ones, with some missing. This sample has some 120,000 clones, with around 94% found just once. What was sequenced was non-Treg CD4+ T cells sorted from blood. Receptors were obtained from a human donor in good health.

The V gene is TRBV9, the J gene TRBJ2-7, with D possibly matching TRBD2 (5 bases). Germline lookup yields CDR1 SGDLS and CDR2 YYNGEE. Trimming cost V 0 bases and J 0 bases, with 10 bases left between them. The CDR3 loop spans 15 amino acids. The DNA of the CDR3 is TGTGCCAGCAGCGTAGGTTGGAGGAGCTCCTACGAGCAGTACTTC. It is translated as CASSVGWRSSYEQYF.

The J gene is TRBJ2-5, the V gene TRBV7-7; D may be TRBD2 (5 bases). The CDR3 runs to 13 residues. CDR1 and CDR2 from the germline V gene are SSHAT and FNYEAQ (reference sequence). Trimming took 1 base from V and 5 from J, leaving 8 bases between them. The CDR3 loop is CASSLGGEETQYF. CDR3 coding DNA: TGTGCCAGCAGCTTAGGTGGGGAGGAGACCCAGTACTTC.